The source of this TCR beta chain is a study of T-cell memory formation after mild COVID-19. Researchers used 5'RACE with constant-segment primers to make TCR alpha and TCR beta cDNA libraries that carry sample barcodes and UMIs. TCRdb ran MiXCR on the 5' RACE reads and lists one entry per CDR3 protein. This table has hundreds of thousands of distinct CDR3 sequences, 16% appearing once. On this clonotype: Its antigen is not known.

Study results and limitations: In pre-infection memory, a portion of responding clones appeared, which suggested that cross-reactive memory joined. Second-wave clones reaching peak frequency on day 37 lacked confirmed SARS-CoV-2 specificity.

After removal of 2 bases from V and 5 bases from J, the junction contained 9 bases not matched to a gene. This CDR3 contains 16 residues. Germline V lookup: CDR1 SGHAT, CDR2 FQNNGV. Sample: PBMCs or a T cell subset sorted from them (not recorded which). The chain is built from TRBV11-2 and TRBJ2-5, with 9 bases identical to TRBD1. The clonotype was recovered from a man between 18 and 35 years old who had mild COVID-19 (a few samples of this study predate the infection). Cell type and time point are not known. The CDR3 here is CASSLPPGQGGETQYF. CDR3 nucleotides: TGTGCCAGCAGCTTACCTCCGGGACAGGGAGGGGAGACCCAGTACTTC.